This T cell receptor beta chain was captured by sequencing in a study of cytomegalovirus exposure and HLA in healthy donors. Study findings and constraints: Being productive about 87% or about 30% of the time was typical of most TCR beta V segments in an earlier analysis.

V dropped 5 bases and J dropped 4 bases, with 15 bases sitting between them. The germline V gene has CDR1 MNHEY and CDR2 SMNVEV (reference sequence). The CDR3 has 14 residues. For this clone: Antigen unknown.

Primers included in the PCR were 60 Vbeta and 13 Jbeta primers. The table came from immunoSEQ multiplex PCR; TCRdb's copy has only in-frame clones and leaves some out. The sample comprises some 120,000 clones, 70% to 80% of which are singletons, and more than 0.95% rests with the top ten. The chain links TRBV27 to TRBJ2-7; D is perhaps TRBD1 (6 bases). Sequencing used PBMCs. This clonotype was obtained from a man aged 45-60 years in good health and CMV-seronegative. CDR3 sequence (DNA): TGTGCCAGCAGTCCTCGACAGGCGCGATACGAGCAGTACTTC. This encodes CASSPRQARYEQYF.